This is a list of T cell receptor beta chains from one sample in a study of T cells after yellow fever vaccination. A single record per CDR3 protein comes from TCRdb applying MiXCR to the 5' RACE reads. The repertoire has about 340,000 distinct CDR3 sequences, 9.5% to 15% of them found once; the top ten carry 2.5% to 4%. This sample comprised CD4+ T cells sorted from PBMCs, obtained 15 days after the yellow fever booster vaccination. The origin of the receptors is a man between 18 and 35 years old who received the YFV17D yellow fever vaccine. The CDR3 runs from the conserved cysteine through the conserved F or W. A D gene is named only where the DNA matches it firmly. Only some rows state a clone size, as once, few, many or a class for expanded clones.

V gene	clone size	D gene	J gene	CDR3 DNA	CDR3 protein
TRBV5-1	many	TRBD1	TRBJ1-5	TGCGCCAGCAGCTTGGTCGACAGGGCTCAGCCCCAGCATTTT	CASSLVDRAQPQHF
TRBV18	-	-	TRBJ1-6	TGTGCCAGCTCACTAGTCCCGGACAGAAATTCACCCCTCCACTTT	CASSLVPDRNSPLHF
TRBV12-5	few	-	TRBJ1-5	TGTGCTAGTGGTTTGTTGTATCAGCCCCAGCATTTT	CASGLLYQPQHF
TRBV4-3	many	-	TRBJ2-3	TGCGCCAGCGGGGTAGACCTGGATTCGATTGATACGCAGTATTTT	CASGVDLDSIDTQYF
TRBV5-1	many	TRBD2	TRBJ2-5	TGCGCCAGCAGCCTGCGGGGGGACCAAGAGACCCAGTACTTC	CASSLRGDQETQYF
TRBV7-2	-	-	TRBJ2-2	TGTGCCAGCAGCGAACGCCGGACCGGGGAGCTGTTTTTT	CASSERRTGELFF
TRBV24-1	few	-	TRBJ2-2	TGTGCCACCAGTGATGCCGGGTCCTCGAACACCGGGGAGCTGTTTTTT	CATSDAGSSNTGELFF
TRBV7-2	-	-	TRBJ2-3	TGTGCCAGCAGCTTAGGGTCTGTCGCCGGGGGAGGCGCAGATACGCAGTATTTT	CASSLGSVAGGGADTQYF
TRBV11-2	-	TRBD1	TRBJ1-1	TGTGCCAGCAGCCTAGGCCAGGGGGCTCGGAACACTGAAGCTTTCTTT	CASSLGQGARNTEAFF
TRBV18	-	-	TRBJ1-1	TGTGCCAACCGCCGCGAAGTTGACACTGAAGCTTTCTTT	CANRREVDTEAFF
TRBV6-4	-	TRBD1	TRBJ1-1	TGTGCCAGCAGAGGTTGGGATACGGACAGGGTGAACACTGAAGCTTTCTTT	CASRGWDTDRVNTEAFF
TRBV4-1	once	-	TRBJ2-1	TGCGCCAGCAGCGCCCGGACAGAGTACAATGAGCAGTTCTTC	CASSARTEYNEQFF
TRBV12-3/TRBV12-4	many	-	TRBJ1-3	TGTGCCAGCTCCCGGGGGGGGGGCGAAAACACCATATATTTT	CASSRGGGENTIYF
TRBV20-1	-	-	TRBJ1-3	TGCAGTGCTAGAGAGGCCCAGGGTGTAAACACCATATATTTT	CSAREAQGVNTIYF
TRBV12-3/TRBV12-4	-	TRBD1	TRBJ1-2	TGTGCCAGCAGTTTGCGGGACAGGGGGCCCAACTATGGCTACACCTTC	CASSLRDRGPNYGYTF
TRBV19	few	-	TRBJ1-1	TGTGCCAGTAGTAACCCGAACAGGGCTTACACTGAAGCTTTCTTT	CASSNPNRAYTEAFF
TRBV4-3	-	-	TRBJ1-2	TGCGCCAGCAGCCAAGCGGTAGGCTATGGCTACACCTTC	CASSQAVGYGYTF
TRBV20-1	-	-	TRBJ2-7	TGCAGTGCTGGTCATACTATTGAGGAGCAGTACTTC	CSAGHTIEEQYF
TRBV7-3	few	-	TRBJ2-1	TGTGCCAGCAGCATCGACTACAACAATGAGCAGTTCTTC	CASSIDYNNEQFF
TRBV4-2	-	-	TRBJ1-3	TGTGCCAGCAGCCCCGGGGGTAGGGCGAACACCATATATTTT	CASSPGGRANTIYF
TRBV12-3/TRBV12-4	-	-	TRBJ1-1	TGTGCCAGCAGTTCTAGGGGAACGAACACTGAAGCTTTCTTT	CASSSRGTNTEAFF
TRBV20-1	-	TRBD2	TRBJ2-3	TGCAGTGCTATTAAGGGACTAGCGGGGGGGCAAATCTACAACCCGTTCAGCACAGATACGCAGTATTTT	CSAIKGLAGGQIYNPFSTDTQYF
TRBV4-1	-	-	TRBJ1-1	TGCGCCAGCAGCCAAGTGGGAGGGAAAAGGGCTGAAGCTTTCTTT	CASSQVGGKRAEAFF
TRBV5-4	-	-	TRBJ2-7	TGTGCCAGCAGATCCACTCAGGGGAACTACGAGCAGTACTTC	CASRSTQGNYEQYF
TRBV28	few	-	TRBJ1-4	TGTGCCAGCAGCCAGTCAGGGACTGATGAAAAACTGTTTTTT	CASSQSGTDEKLFF
TRBV12-3/TRBV12-4	few	TRBD2	TRBJ2-5	TGTGCCAGCAGTCAGGGACTAGCGGGGGCGGGGACCCAGTACTTC	CASSQGLAGAGTQYF
TRBV11-2	few	-	TRBJ2-3	TGTGCCAGCAGACCCACGGTAGGCGGGGAGAAAACAGATACGCAGTATTTT	CASRPTVGGEKTDTQYF
TRBV9	few	-	TRBJ1-1	TGTGCCAGCAGCGTAGGGAGTGGCTCTGAAGCTTTCTTT	CASSVGSGSEAFF
TRBV7-2	few	-	TRBJ1-6	TGTGCCAGCAGCTTCGACAGGCGTCCACCCCTCCACTTT	CASSFDRRPPLHF
TRBV29-1	-	-	TRBJ1-1	TGCAGCGTGCGACGAGGTGTGAACACTGAAGCTTTCTTT	CSVRRGVNTEAFF
TRBV20-1	-	TRBD1	TRBJ1-4	TGCAGTGCTAACGGACAGGGAGGTGAAAAACTGTTTTTT	CSANGQGGEKLFF
TRBV27	few	-	TRBJ1-1	TGTGCCAGCAGTTTATTTTTTGGGGGACTTGGCACTGAAGCTTTCTTT	CASSLFFGGLGTEAFF
TRBV9	few	-	TRBJ1-5	TGTGCCAGCAGCGTCGGTCAGGGTGGGAATCAGCCCCAGCATTTT	CASSVGQGGNQPQHF
TRBV6-2/TRBV6-3	-	-	TRBJ2-1	TGTGCCAGCAGTTCCGCCTTTCAGCAGTTCTTC	CASSSAFQQFF
TRBV5-1	-	-	TRBJ1-2	TGCGCCAGCAGCTTGCCCACTAACTATGGCTACACCTTC	CASSLPTNYGYTF
TRBV12-3/TRBV12-4	-	-	TRBJ1-5	TGTGCCAGCAGTTTATTGTCCCAGCCCCAGCATTTT	CASSLLSQPQHF
TRBV19	few	TRBD1	TRBJ1-5	TGTGCCAGTAGTGTCCCCGGGACAGGGGGGATTCAGCCCCAGCATTTT	CASSVPGTGGIQPQHF
TRBV27	-	TRBD1	TRBJ2-2	TGTGCCAGCACAACAACAGGGGGTGGCGGGGAGCTGTTTTTT	CASTTTGGGGELFF
TRBV5-1	-	-	TRBJ2-1	TGCGCCAGCAGCTTGTTGGTGACTGCCAATGAGCAGTTCTTC	CASSLLVTANEQFF
TRBV12-3/TRBV12-4	few	TRBD1	TRBJ2-5	TGTGCCAGCAGGATAGGGTCCGGTGGCAGGGGGCAAGAGACCCAGTACTTC	CASRIGSGGRGQETQYF
TRBV20-1	-	TRBD2	TRBJ2-3	TGCAGTGCTAGAAAGCGGGGGGGGTATACGCAGTATTTT	CSARKRGGYTQYF
TRBV19	-	TRBD1	TRBJ1-1	TGTGCCAGTAGTACAGTTCCGGGACAGGGCTTAGTAGACACTGAAGCTTTCTTT	CASSTVPGQGLVDTEAFF